These 24 T cell receptor beta chains share one sample of origin, sequenced in a study of vaccination and CD4 T cells after COVID-19. Cultured CD4+ T cell DNA underwent sequencing with the Oncomine TCR Beta short-read assay. The genomic DNA was obtained from cultured CD4+ T cells by extraction with the QIAamp micro DNA kit. From the PCR reads, TCRdb called clonotypes with MiXCR, one entry per CDR3 protein. Of fewer than 9,500 distinct CDR3 sequences in the sample, about 35% were seen once. Treatment in this sample: roughly 10-day PBMC culture with coronavirus spike peptide pools or control peptides (ViraFEST assay). These CD4+ T cells came from an unexposed donor, sampled before the COVID-19 pandemic (2011-2018). No antigen has been assigned to these receptors. What was sequenced was CD4+ T cells from blood, cultured in vitro. Receptor source: a human donor in good health.

This clonotype was seen a few times. The rearrangement uses TRBV6-2 or TRBV6-3 and TRBJ1-5, with 9 bases lining up with TRBD1. The germline CDR1 and CDR2 sequences are MNHEY and SVGEGT. The J segment lost 7 bases and the V segment lost 8 bases, leaving 6 bases of the junction unmatched. The CDR3 spans 13 residues. The CDR3 sequence is CASADRGGQPQHF. Here the CDR3 DNA reads TGTGCCAGCGCGGACAGGGGTGGCCAGCCCCAGCATTTT.

This clonotype turned up a few times. The chain has TRBV20-1 and TRBJ1-6; 8 bases fit TRBD1. The junction had 7 bases not matched to a gene; V was cut back by 2 bases and J by 7 bases. The germline V gene encodes CDR1 DFQATT and CDR2 SNEGSKA (reference sequence). The CDR3 contains 15 residues. CDR3 DNA sequence: TGCAGTGCTAGATCCACCCAGGGGGCCAATTCACCCCTCCACTTT. Translated, it gives CSARSTQGANSPLHF.

CDR3 sequence reads: CASSWGTGAYNSPLHF. The DNA for the CDR3 is TGTGCCAGCAGTTGGGGGACAGGGGCGTATAATTCACCCCTCCACTTT. This chain links TRBV6-5 with TRBJ1-6, with 10 bases aligning to TRBD1. J was trimmed by 4 bases and V by 4 bases; bases with no gene match: 4. Germline V gene lookup returns CDR1 MNHEY and CDR2 SVGAGI. The CDR3 loop spans 16 amino acids.

The count of this clonotype is one. This sequence joins TRBV4-3 and TRBJ2-7; D may correspond to TRBD1 or TRBD2 (5 bases each). The CDR3 spans 14 residues. Germline CDR1 reads LGHNA; CDR2 reads YSLEER. Trimming pared 1 base from V and 3 bases from J, leaving 10 bases between. CDR3 sequence reads: CASSQGRDGYEQYF. The CDR3 bases are TGCGCCAGCAGCCAAGGCCGGGACGGCTACGAGCAGTACTTC.

The rearrangement joins TRBV28 to TRBJ1-2, with 10 positions matching TRBD1. This CDR3 has 13 residues. J gave up 8 bases and V 10 bases, and 10 bases lay outside the gene matches. CDR1 and CDR2 (germline): MDHEN, SYDVKM. CDR3 nucleotides: TGTGCCACCTCCGGGACAGGGGCGATAGGCTACACCTTC. Protein product: CATSGTGAIGYTF.

The chain has TRBV11-2 and TRBJ2-1; D uncertain. The germline CDR1 and CDR2 sequences are SGHAT and FQNNGV. Trimming removed 5 bases from V and 2 bases from J, with 16 bases in between. This CDR3 is 16 amino acids long. The CDR3 region is CASSRRPRGPYNEQFF. For the CDR3, the DNA is TGTGCCAGCAGCCGCCGGCCCCGCGGTCCCTACAATGAGCAGTTCTTC.

This clonotype was seen only a few times. The chain has TRBV7-9 and TRBJ1-2; D is undetermined. Germline V gene lookup returns CDR1 SEHNR and CDR2 FQNEAQ (reference sequence). CDR3 length: 15 amino acids. The V gene lost 5 bases and the J gene lost 4 bases, with 17 bases spanning the gap. CDR3 sequence reads: CASSKNVREVYGYTF. CDR3 DNA sequence: TGTGCCAGCAGCAAAAACGTTAGGGAAGTCTATGGCTACACCTTC. Full variable domain (missing parts from reference TRBV7-9 and TRBJ1-2): DTGVSQNPRHKITKRGQNVTFRCDPISEHNRLYWYRQTLGQGPEFLTYFQNEAQLEKSRLLSDRFSAERPKGSFSTLEIQRTEQGDSAMYLCASSKNVREVYGYTFGSGTRLTVV.

This clonotype turned up a few times. This chain uses TRBV20-1 with TRBJ2-7; TRBD2 agrees at 7 bases. Germline values: CDR1 DFQATT, CDR2 SNEGSKA (reference sequence). The V segment lost 7 bases and the J segment 0 bases; nucleotides outside the gene matches: 6. The CDR3 is 13 amino acids. In DNA, the CDR3 is TGCAGTGTGCAGACTAGCTACTCCTACGAGCAGTACTTC. This gives the protein CSVQTSYSYEQYF.

This clonotype was seen more than once but under ten times. The chain joins TRBV10-3 to TRBJ2-7; D uncertain. CDR3 size: 13 residues. In germline, CDR1 is ENHRY, CDR2 SYGVKD. Trimming cost V 0 bases and J 2 bases, with 5 bases left between them. The CDR3 sequence is CAISESTPYEQYF. The CDR3 DNA reads as TGTGCCATCAGTGAGTCAACACCCTACGAGCAGTACTTC.

The chain combines TRBV20-1 with TRBJ2-1, with 11 nucleotides matching TRBD2. There are 19 residues in the CDR3. Germline-derived CDR1 and CDR2 are DFQATT and SNEGSKA (reference sequence). J was trimmed by 0 bases and V by 6 bases; bases with no gene match: 16. CDR3 sequence: CSAPPTLSGRVSSYNEQFF. The CDR3 nucleotides read TGCAGTGCACCCCCCACTCTTAGCGGGAGGGTGAGCTCCTACAATGAGCAGTTCTTC.

The chain carries TRBV20-1 and TRBJ2-1, with D tentatively TRBD2 (5 bases). The CDR3 contains 16 residues. Germline V gene lookup returns CDR1 DFQATT and CDR2 SNEGSKA (reference sequence). V lost 3 bases to trimming and J lost 5 bases, with 20 bases between them. DNA of the CDR3: TGCAGTGCTAGCCGACGACTGGCGGGTAAGGACAATGAGCAGTTCTTC. As protein: CSASRRLAGKDNEQFF.

The chain carries TRBV20-1 and TRBJ2-1; TRBD2 is a possible D gene (5 bases). CDR3 length: 16 residues. The germline gives CDR1 DFQATT, CDR2 SNEGSKA (reference sequence). V was clipped by 2 bases and J by 6 bases, with 20 bases between them. The CDR3, as DNA: TGCAGTGCTAGACCAACTCTAGCCTTTGGCTGCAATGAGCAGTTCTTC. Its protein is CSARPTLAFGCNEQFF.

This clonotype turned up a few times. The CDR3 DNA is TGCAGTGCTCATCCGGGACTAGCGGGAGGCGTGGGCGAGCAGTTCTTC. Amino acids: CSAHPGLAGGVGEQFF. The rearrangement links TRBV20-1 to TRBJ2-1, with 15 bases lining up with TRBD2. The length of the CDR3 is 16 residues. CDR1 and CDR2 (germline): DFQATT, SNEGSKA (reference sequence). J lost 10 bases, V lost 5 bases, and 12 bases had no gene match.

This clonotype was counted between two and nine times. The V call is TRBV28, the J call TRBJ1-1, with D perhaps TRBD1 (6 bases). Germline CDR1 reads MDHEN; CDR2 reads SYDVKM. The V gene lost 1 base and the J gene lost 7 bases, with 10 bases spanning the gap. This CDR3 has 13 residues. The CDR3 DNA follows: TGTGCCAGCAGTTTATCCGGACAGATTGAAGCTTTCTTT. Protein sequence: CASSLSGQIEAFF.

The chain recombines TRBV2 with TRBJ1-1; 10 bases match TRBD1. V dropped 6 bases and J dropped 5; count of bases not matched to a gene: 6. Per the germline V gene, CDR1 is SNHLY and CDR2 is FYNNEI. The CDR3 length is 14 residues. The CDR3 DNA reads as TGTGCCAGCAGGGACCCGGACAGGGGGACTGAAGCTTTCTTT. Its translation: CASRDPDRGTEAFF.

The V call is TRBV28, the J call TRBJ2-7; the match to TRBD2 covers 8 bases. The CDR3 is 15 amino acids. With 4 bases clipped from V and 3 bases from J, the junction kept 8 bases outside the gene matches. Germline CDR1 reads MDHEN; CDR2 reads SYDVKM. The DNA of the CDR3 is TGTGCCAGCAGTTCCCGACTAGCGAGTCACTACGAGCAGTACTTC. Residues: CASSSRLASHYEQYF.

This chain joins TRBV5-1 and TRBJ1-1, with D unclear. This CDR3 spans 13 amino acids. V was cut by 3 bases and J by 2 bases, with 8 bases left in between. CDR1 and CDR2 from the germline V gene are SGHRS and YFSETQ. This chain's CDR3 is CASSSGDNTEAFF. The CDR3 DNA follows: TGCGCCAGCAGCTCCGGAGACAACACTGAAGCTTTCTTT.

CDR3 protein: CSAEGLPSSGANVLTF. Written as DNA, the CDR3 is TGCAGTGCCGAGGGGCTGCCCAGCTCTGGGGCCAACGTCCTGACTTTC. This chain connects TRBV20-1 to TRBJ2-6; D may be TRBD1 or TRBD2 (5 bases each). Trimming left V 6 bases short and J 0 bases short, with 15 bases between. Germline CDR1 DFQATT, CDR2 SNEGSKA (reference sequence). This CDR3 contains 16 residues.

By its share, this clonotype is medium-sized. The J gene is TRBJ1-1, the V gene TRBV7-6; D call uncertain. Germline V gene sequence: CDR1 SGHVS, CDR2 FNYEAQ. The CDR3 runs to 14 residues. V was trimmed by 5 bases and J by 10 bases, leaving 20 bases between them. The CDR3 bases are TGTGCCAGCAGCCCCTCGGACGGAGGAGGTAGAGCTTTCTTT. It encodes CASSPSDGGGRAFF.

This clonotype showed up just a few times. The chain joins TRBV21-1 to TRBJ2-3; the table's TRBD2 call for D was not verified on the DNA. TRBV21-1 is recorded as a pseudogene. CDR3 length: 19 amino acids. In DNA, the CDR3 is TGTGCCAGCAGCAAGGGGACTAGCGGGAGGAGGGGGGGCACAGATACGCAGTATTTT. Translated: CASSKGTSGRRGGTDTQYF.

This clonotype came up a few times. The J gene is TRBJ1-2, the V gene TRBV20-1, with a weak D call TRBD1 (6 bases). V shed 0 bases and J shed 8 bases, with 16 bases lying between them. This CDR3 is built from 14 residues. Germline CDR1 and CDR2: DFQATT and SNEGSKA (reference sequence). This CDR3 is CSARDLRGARGYTF. Written as DNA, the CDR3 is TGCAGTGCTAGAGATCTTCGGGGGGCGCGGGGCTACACCTTC.

By frequency in the sample, this clonotype is medium-sized. The V and J genes are TRBV7-2 and TRBJ1-2; D unresolved. V was cut by 0 bases and J by 4 bases, with 12 bases left in between. The germline V gene encodes CDR1 SGHTA and CDR2 FQGNSA. The CDR3 spans 15 residues. CDR3 in amino acids: CASSLARRSTYGYTF. CDR3 nucleotides: TGTGCCAGCAGCTTAGCCAGGCGGTCGACCTATGGCTACACCTTC.

This clonotype was detected only a few times. This rearrangement joins TRBV7-3 to TRBJ2-5; D not resolved. CDR1 and CDR2 (germline): SGHTA, FQGTGA. CDR3 length: 15 amino acids. V dropped 0 bases and J dropped 5 bases, with 13 bases sitting between them. The CDR3 reads CASSLTKVGGETQYF. CDR3 DNA: TGTGCCAGCAGCTTAACGAAGGTCGGTGGGGAGACCCAGTACTTC.

The chain couples TRBV27 to TRBJ2-1; D gene unclear. Germline values: CDR1 MNHEY, CDR2 SMNVEV (reference sequence). This CDR3 is built from 15 residues. The ends were cut back, 2 bases at V and 5 bases at J, with 13 bases in the middle. The CDR3 DNA is TGTGCCAGCAGTTTAGATACGCGGCTACACAATGAGCAGTTCTTC. It is translated as CASSLDTRLHNEQFF.